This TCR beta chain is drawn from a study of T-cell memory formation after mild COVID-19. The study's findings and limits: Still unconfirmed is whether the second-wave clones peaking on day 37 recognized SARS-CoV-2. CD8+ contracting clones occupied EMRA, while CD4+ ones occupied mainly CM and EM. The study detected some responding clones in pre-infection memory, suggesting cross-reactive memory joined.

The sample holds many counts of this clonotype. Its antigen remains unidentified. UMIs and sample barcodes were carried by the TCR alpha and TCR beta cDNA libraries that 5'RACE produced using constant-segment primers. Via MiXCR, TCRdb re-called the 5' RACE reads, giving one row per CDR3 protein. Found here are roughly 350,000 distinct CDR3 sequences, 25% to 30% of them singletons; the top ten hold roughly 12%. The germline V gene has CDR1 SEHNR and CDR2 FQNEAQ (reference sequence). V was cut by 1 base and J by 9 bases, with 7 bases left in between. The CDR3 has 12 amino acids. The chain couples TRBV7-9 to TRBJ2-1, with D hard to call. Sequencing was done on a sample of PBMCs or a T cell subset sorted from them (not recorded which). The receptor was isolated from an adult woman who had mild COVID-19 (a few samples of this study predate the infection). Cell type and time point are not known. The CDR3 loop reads CASSLEGLEQFF. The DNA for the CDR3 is TGTGCCAGCAGCTTAGAAGGCCTTGAGCAGTTCTTC.